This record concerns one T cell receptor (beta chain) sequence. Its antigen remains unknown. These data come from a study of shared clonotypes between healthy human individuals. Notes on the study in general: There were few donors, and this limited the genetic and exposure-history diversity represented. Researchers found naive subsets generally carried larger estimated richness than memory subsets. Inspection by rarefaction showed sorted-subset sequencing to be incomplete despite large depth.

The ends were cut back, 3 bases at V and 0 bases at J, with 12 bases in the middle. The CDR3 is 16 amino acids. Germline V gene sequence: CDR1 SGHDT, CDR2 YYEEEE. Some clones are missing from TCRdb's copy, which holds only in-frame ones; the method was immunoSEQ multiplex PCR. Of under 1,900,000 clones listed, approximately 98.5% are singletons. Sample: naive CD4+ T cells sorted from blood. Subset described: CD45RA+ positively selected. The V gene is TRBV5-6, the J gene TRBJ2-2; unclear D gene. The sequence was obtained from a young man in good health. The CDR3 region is CASSWLGHANTGELFF. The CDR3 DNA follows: TGTGCCAGCAGCTGGCTTGGGCACGCGAACACCGGGGAGCTGTTTTTT.